A selection of T cell receptor beta chains follows, all from one sample in a study of T cells in Graves' hyperthyroidism and ophthalmopathy. TCRdb reprocessed the multiplex PCR reads with MiXCR, giving one entry per CDR3 protein. The table shows about 590,000 distinct CDR3 sequences, with approximately 14% occurring only once. What was sequenced was blood. Receptor source: a woman younger than 45 with Graves' hyperthyroidism. CDR3s include the opening cysteine and the closing phenylalanine or tryptophan. The D gene is left open where the match is weak. Size values are once, few and many counts, or a class for expanded clones, and some rows have none.

J gene: TRBJ2-7
D gene: TRBD1
V gene: TRBV20-1
clone size: -
CDR3 protein: CSASVDRGRYEQYF
CDR3 DNA: TGCAGTGCTAGCGTCGACAGGGGTCGGTACGAGCAGTACTTC

J gene: TRBJ1-4
D gene: TRBD1
V gene: TRBV27
clone size: many
CDR3 protein: CASATGGTEKLFF
CDR3 DNA: TGTGCCAGCGCGACAGGGGGCACAGAAAAACTGTTTTTT

J gene: TRBJ1-2
D gene: -
V gene: TRBV28
clone size: many
CDR3 protein: CATERGISYGYTF
CDR3 DNA: TGTGCCACCGAACGGGGGATCAGCTATGGCTACACCTTC

J gene: TRBJ2-7
D gene: TRBD2
V gene: TRBV2
clone size: -
CDR3 protein: CASSDSGGYEQYF
CDR3 DNA: TGTGCCAGCAGTGATTCGGGGGGGTACGAGCAGTACTTC

J gene: TRBJ1-4
D gene: TRBD1
V gene: TRBV12-3/TRBV12-4
clone size: many
CDR3 protein: CASSPSRGSEKLFF
CDR3 DNA: TGTGCCAGCAGCCCCAGCAGGGGGAGTGAAAAACTGTTTTTT

J gene: TRBJ2-2
D gene: TRBD2
V gene: TRBV12-3/TRBV12-4
clone size: few
CDR3 protein: CASSFGRGGVGNTGELFF
CDR3 DNA: TGTGCCAGCAGTTTTGGCCGGGGGGGGGTGGGGAACACCGGGGAGCTGTTTTTT

J gene: TRBJ1-2
D gene: -
V gene: TRBV12-3/TRBV12-4
clone size: few
CDR3 protein: CASSPLLLQGPGGYTF
CDR3 DNA: TGTGCCAGCAGTCCCCTCTTACTTCAGGGGCCGGGTGGCTACACCTTC

J gene: TRBJ2-1
D gene: -
V gene: TRBV7-6
clone size: many
CDR3 protein: CASTLGNEQFF
CDR3 DNA: TGTGCCAGCACCCTTGGGAATGAGCAGTTCTTC

J gene: TRBJ1-5
D gene: -
V gene: TRBV20-1
clone size: many
CDR3 protein: CSVGGRGHQPQHF
CDR3 DNA: TGCAGTGTTGGGGGCCGAGGGCATCAGCCCCAGCATTTT

J gene: TRBJ2-3
D gene: TRBD2
V gene: TRBV6-1
clone size: -
CDR3 protein: CASSEILAGGVQDTQYF
CDR3 DNA: TGTGCCAGCAGTGAAATCTTGGCGGGAGGGGTGCAAGATACGCAGTATTTT

J gene: TRBJ2-7
D gene: TRBD2
V gene: TRBV6-2/TRBV6-3
clone size: many
CDR3 protein: CASSYSGLAESSYEQYF
CDR3 DNA: TGTGCCAGCAGTTACTCCGGACTAGCGGAGAGCTCCTACGAGCAGTACTTC

J gene: TRBJ2-5
D gene: -
V gene: TRBV4-1
clone size: few
CDR3 protein: CASSQDIGAEPQETQYF
CDR3 DNA: TGCGCCAGCAGCCAAGATATTGGGGCGGAACCTCAAGAGACCCAGTACTTC

J gene: TRBJ2-1
D gene: -
V gene: TRBV20-1
clone size: many
CDR3 protein: CSARRGDEQFF
CDR3 DNA: TGCAGTGCTAGGCGGGGTGATGAGCAGTTCTTC

J gene: TRBJ1-1
D gene: -
V gene: TRBV11-1
clone size: many
CDR3 protein: CASSSRQNTEAFF
CDR3 DNA: TGTGCCAGCAGCTCTCGACAGAACACTGAAGCTTTCTTT

J gene: TRBJ2-5
D gene: -
V gene: TRBV20-1
clone size: many
CDR3 protein: CSARVPPQAQYF
CDR3 DNA: TGCAGTGCTAGAGTGCCCCCCCAGGCCCAGTACTTC